This T cell receptor (beta chain) was captured by sequencing in a study of blood T cell repertoires in COVID-19. V lost 1 base, J lost 3 bases, and 9 bases lay in between. The length of the CDR3 is 14 residues. Germline V lookup: CDR1 LNHNV, CDR2 YYDKDF (reference sequence). Sequenced by immunoSEQ multiplex PCR; TCRdb stores in-frame clones only, minus some. The repertoire includes under 200,000 clones, 84% of them detected once, and 13% to 15% sits in the top ten. Material: peripheral blood. This clonotype was sampled from a man aged 30 to 39 with active or convalescent COVID-19. J is TRBJ1-1 and V is TRBV15; maybe TRBD1 (6 bases). As DNA, the CDR3 is TGTGCCACCAGCAGAGTCAGGACAGACACTGAAGCTTTCTTT. Its translation is CATSRVRTDTEAFF.